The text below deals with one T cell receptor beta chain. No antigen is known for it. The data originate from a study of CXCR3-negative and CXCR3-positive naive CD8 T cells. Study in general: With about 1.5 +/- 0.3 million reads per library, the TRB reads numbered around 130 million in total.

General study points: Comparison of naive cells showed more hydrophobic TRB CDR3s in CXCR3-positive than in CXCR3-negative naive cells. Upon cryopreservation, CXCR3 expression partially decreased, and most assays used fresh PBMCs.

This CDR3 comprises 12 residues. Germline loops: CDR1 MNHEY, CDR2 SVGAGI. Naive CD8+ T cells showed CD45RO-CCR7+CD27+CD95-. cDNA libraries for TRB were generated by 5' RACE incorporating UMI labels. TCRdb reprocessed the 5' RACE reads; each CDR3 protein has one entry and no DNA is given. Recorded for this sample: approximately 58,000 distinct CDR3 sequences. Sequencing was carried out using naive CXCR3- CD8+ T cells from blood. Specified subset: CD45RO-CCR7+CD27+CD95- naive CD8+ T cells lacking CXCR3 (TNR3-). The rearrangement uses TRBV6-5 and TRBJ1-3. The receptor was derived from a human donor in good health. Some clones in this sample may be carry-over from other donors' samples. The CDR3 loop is CASEGLGNTIYF.